The clone carrying this T cell receptor (beta chain) was observed a handful of times. Its matching antigen is unknown. Profiled with immunoSEQ multiplex PCR; TCRdb holds only in-frame clones, not every one. The sample lists 40,000 to 55,000 clones; roughly 91% were seen once. The data derive from a study of neoadjuvant nivolumab and ipilimumab in lung cancer. Points from the study as a whole: TCR richness and clonality were higher in tumors than adjacent uninvolved lung.

This CDR3 comprises 14 residues. The germline V and J ends were trimmed by 3 bases and 6 bases, with 15 bases remaining between them. Germline V CDR1 and CDR2: LNHDA, SQIVND (reference sequence). This specimen consisted of blood, obtained before neoadjuvant nivolumab, alone or with ipilimumab. The V call is TRBV19, the J call TRBJ2-7; the D gene is possibly TRBD2 (7 bases). The source is an adult with non-small cell lung cancer. Some clones in this sample may be carry-over from other donors' samples. This CDR3 reads CASSIGGGAAEQYF. CDR3 bases: TGTGCCAGTAGTATTGGCGGGGGCGCCGCCGAGCAGTACTTC.